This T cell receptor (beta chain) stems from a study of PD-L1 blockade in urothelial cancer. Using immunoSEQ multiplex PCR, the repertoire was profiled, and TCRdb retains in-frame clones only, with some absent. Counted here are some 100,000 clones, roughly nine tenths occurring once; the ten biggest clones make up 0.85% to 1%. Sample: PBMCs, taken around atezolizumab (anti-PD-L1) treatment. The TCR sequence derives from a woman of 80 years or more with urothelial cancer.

CDR3 DNA: TGTGCCAGCAGCTTTTGGCTAGCGGCCGCTCAAGAGACCCAGTACTTC. Residues: CASSFWLAAAQETQYF. The chain carries TRBV7-9 and TRBJ2-5, with 7 bases aligning to TRBD2. Losses at the gene ends were 3 bases for V and 2 bases for J; bases not matched to a gene: 9. The CDR3 length is 16 residues. CDR1 and CDR2 (germline): SEHNR, FQNEAQ (reference sequence).